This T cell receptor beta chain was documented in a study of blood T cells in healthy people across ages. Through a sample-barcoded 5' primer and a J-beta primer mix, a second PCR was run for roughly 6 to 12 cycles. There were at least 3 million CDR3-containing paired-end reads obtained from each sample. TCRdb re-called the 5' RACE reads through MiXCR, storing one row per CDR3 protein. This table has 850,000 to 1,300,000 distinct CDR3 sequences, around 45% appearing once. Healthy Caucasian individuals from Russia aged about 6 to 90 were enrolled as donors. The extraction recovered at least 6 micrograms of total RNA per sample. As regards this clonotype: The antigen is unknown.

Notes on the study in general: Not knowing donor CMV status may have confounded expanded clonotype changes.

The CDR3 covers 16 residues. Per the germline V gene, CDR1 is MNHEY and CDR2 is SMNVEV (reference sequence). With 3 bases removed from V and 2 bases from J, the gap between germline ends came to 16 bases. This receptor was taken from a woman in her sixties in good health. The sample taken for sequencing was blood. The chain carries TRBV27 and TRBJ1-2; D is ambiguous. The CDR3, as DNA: TGTGCCAGCAGTTTTTTGAACGTTCAGCTAAACTATGGCTACACCTTC. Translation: CASSFLNVQLNYGYTF.